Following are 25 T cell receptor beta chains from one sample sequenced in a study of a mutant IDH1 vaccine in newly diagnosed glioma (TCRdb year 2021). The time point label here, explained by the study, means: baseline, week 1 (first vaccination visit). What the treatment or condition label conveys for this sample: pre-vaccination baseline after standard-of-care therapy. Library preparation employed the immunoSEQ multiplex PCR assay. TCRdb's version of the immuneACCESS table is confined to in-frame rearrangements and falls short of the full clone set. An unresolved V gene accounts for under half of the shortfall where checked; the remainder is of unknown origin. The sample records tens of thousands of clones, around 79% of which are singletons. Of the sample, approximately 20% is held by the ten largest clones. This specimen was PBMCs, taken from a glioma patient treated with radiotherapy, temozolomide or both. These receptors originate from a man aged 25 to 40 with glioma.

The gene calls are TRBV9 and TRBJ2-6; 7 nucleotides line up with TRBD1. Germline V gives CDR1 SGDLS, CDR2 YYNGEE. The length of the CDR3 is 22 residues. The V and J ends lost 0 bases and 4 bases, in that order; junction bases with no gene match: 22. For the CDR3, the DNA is TGTGCCAGCAGCGTAGCGTCCCAGACAGGGCAAGGGAAAAATGGGGGGGCCAACGTCCTGACTTTC. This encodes CASSVASQTGQGKNGGANVLTF. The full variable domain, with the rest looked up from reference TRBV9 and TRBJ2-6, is DSGVTQTPKHLITATGQRVTLRCSPRSGDLSVYWYQQSLDQGLQFLIQYYNGEERAKGNILERFSAQQFPDLHSELNLSSLELGDSALYFCASSVASQTGQGKNGGANVLTFGAGSRLTVL.

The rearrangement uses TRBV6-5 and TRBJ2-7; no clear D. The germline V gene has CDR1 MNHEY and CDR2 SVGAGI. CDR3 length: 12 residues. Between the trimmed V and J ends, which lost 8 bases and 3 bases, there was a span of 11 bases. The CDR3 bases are TGTGCCAGCGGCGTCTTGGGCTACGAGCAGTACTTC. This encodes CASGVLGYEQYF.

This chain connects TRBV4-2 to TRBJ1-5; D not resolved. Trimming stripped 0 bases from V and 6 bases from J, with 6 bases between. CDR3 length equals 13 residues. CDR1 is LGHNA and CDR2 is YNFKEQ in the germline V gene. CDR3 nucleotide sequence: TGTGCCAGCAGCCAAGATTCGTCTCAGCCCCAGCATTTT. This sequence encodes CASSQDSSQPQHF.

The CDR3 reads CASTQTSGRALQETQYF. In DNA form, the CDR3 reads TGTGCCAGCACCCAGACTAGCGGGAGGGCCTTACAAGAGACCCAGTACTTC. V and J are TRBV2 and TRBJ2-5; 14 bases align to TRBD2. V lost 7 bases to trimming and J lost 2 bases; unmatched junction nucleotides: 9. CDR3 size: 17 residues. Germline values: CDR1 SNHLY, CDR2 FYNNEI. Based on the CDR3 plus reference TRBV2 and TRBJ2-5, the full variable domain is EPEVTQTPSHQVTQMGQEVILRCVPISNHLYFYWYRQILGQKVEFLVSFYNNEISEKSEIFDDQFSVERPDGSNFTLKIRSTKLEDSAMYFCASTQTSGRALQETQYFGPGTRLLVL.

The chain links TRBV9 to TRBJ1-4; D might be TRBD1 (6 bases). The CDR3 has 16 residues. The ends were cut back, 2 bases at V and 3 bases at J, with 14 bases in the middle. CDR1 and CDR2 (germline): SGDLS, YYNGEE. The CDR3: CASSVEGGPPNEKLFF. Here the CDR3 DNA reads TGTGCCAGCAGCGTCGAGGGGGGCCCCCCTAATGAAAAACTGTTTTTT.

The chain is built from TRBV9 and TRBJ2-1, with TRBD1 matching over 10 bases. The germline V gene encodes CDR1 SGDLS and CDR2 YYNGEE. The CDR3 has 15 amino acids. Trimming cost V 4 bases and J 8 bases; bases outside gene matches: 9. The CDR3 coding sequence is TGTGCCAGCAGCAATACCGGGACAGGGGTCGATGAGCAGTTCTTC. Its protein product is CASSNTGTGVDEQFF.

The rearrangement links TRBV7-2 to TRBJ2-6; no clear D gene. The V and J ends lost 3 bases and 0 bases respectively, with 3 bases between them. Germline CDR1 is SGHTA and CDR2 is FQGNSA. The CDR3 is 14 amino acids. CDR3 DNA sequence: TGTGCCAGCAGCTTCCGCTCTGGGGCCAACGTCCTGACTTTC. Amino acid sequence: CASSFRSGANVLTF.

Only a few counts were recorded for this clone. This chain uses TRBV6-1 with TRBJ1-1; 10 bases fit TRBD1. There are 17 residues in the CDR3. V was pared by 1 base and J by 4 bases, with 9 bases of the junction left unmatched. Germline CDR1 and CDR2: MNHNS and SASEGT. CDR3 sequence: CASSEVPGGQGVTEAFF. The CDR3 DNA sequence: TGTGCCAGCAGTGAAGTCCCCGGTGGACAGGGGGTCACTGAAGCTTTCTTT.

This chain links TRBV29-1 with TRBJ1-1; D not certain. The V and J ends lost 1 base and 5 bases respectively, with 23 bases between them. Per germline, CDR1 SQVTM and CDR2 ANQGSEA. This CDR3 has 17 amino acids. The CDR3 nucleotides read TGCAGCGTTGAAGTTGGAAGGGAGCTGAAGGGTAGGACTGAAGCTTTCTTT. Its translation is CSVEVGRELKGRTEAFF.

The CDR3: CATDRTGEGYTF. CDR3 coding DNA: TGTGCCACCGACCGGACAGGGGAAGGCTACACCTTC. The chain links TRBV10-3 to TRBJ1-2; 9 positions agree with TRBD1. The length of the CDR3 is 12 residues. CDR1 and CDR2 (germline): ENHRY, SYGVKD. Losses at the gene ends were 10 bases for V and 8 bases for J; bases not matched to a gene: 8.

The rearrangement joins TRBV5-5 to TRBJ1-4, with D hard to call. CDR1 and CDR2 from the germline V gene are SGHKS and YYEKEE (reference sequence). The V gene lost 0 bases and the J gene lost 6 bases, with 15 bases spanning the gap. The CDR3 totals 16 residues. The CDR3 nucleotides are TGTGCCAGCAGCTTGGCCCCTGCCCGCGGCGATGAAAAACTGTTTTTT. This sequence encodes CASSLAPARGDEKLFF.

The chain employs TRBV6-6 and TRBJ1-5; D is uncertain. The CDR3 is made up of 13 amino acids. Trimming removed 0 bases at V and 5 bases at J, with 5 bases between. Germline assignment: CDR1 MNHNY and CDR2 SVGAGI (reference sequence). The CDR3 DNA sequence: TGTGCCAGCAGTTACTCTTTAGATCAGCCCCAGCATTTT. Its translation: CASSYSLDQPQHF.

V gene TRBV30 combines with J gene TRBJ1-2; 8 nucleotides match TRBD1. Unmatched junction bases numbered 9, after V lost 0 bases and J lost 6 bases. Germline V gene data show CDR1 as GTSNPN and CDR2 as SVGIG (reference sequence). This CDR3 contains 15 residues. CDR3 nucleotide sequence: TGTGCCTGGAGTGTCACGGACAGGGCTTTGGATGGCTACACCTTC. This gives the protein CAWSVTDRALDGYTF.

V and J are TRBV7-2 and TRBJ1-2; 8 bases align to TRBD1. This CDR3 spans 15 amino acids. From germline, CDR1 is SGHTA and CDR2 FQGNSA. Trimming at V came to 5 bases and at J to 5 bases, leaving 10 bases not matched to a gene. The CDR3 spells CASSPPSDRVYGYTF. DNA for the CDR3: TGTGCCAGCAGCCCACCCTCGGACAGGGTTTATGGCTACACCTTC.

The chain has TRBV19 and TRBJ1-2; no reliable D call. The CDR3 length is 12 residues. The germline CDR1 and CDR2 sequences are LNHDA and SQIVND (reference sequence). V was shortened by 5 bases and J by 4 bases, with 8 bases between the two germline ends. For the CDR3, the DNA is TGTGCCAGTAGTGACGGTCCCTATGGCTACACCTTC. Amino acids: CASSDGPYGYTF.

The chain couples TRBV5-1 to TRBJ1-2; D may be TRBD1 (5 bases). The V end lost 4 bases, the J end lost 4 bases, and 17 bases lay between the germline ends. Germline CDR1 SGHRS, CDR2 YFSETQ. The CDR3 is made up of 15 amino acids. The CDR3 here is CASSPGTANVYGYTF. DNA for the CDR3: TGCGCCAGCAGCCCGGGGACGGCGAACGTCTATGGCTACACCTTC.

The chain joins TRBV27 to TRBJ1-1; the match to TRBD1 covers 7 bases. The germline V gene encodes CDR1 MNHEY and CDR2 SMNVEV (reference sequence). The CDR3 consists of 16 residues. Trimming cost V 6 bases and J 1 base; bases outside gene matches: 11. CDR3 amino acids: CASRTREGARNTEAFF. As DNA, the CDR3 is TGTGCCAGCAGAACCCGAGAGGGGGCCAGGAACACTGAAGCTTTCTTT.

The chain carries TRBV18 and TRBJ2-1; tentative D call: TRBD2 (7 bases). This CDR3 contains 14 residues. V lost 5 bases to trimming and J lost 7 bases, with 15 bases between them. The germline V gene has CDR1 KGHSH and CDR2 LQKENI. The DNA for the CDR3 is TGTGCCAGCTCATTGGCGGGGGCCGGGAATGAGCAGTTCTTC. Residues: CASSLAGAGNEQFF.

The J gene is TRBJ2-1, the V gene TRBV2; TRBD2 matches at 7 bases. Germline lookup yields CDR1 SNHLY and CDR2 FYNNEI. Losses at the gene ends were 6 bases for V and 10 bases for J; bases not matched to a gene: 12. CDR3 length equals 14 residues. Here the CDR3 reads CASSPESSGREQFF. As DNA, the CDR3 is TGTGCCAGCAGCCCGGAGTCTAGCGGAAGAGAGCAGTTCTTC.

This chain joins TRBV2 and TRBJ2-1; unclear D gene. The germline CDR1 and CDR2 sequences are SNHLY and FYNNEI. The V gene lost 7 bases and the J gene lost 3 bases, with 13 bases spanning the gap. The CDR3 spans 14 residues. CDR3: CASTTDVFYNEQFF. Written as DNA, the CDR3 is TGTGCCAGCACAACGGACGTCTTCTACAATGAGCAGTTCTTC. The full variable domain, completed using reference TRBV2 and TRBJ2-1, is EPEVTQTPSHQVTQMGQEVILRCVPISNHLYFYWYRQILGQKVEFLVSFYNNEISEKSEIFDDQFSVERPDGSNFTLKIRSTKLEDSAMYFCASTTDVFYNEQFFGPGTRLTVL.

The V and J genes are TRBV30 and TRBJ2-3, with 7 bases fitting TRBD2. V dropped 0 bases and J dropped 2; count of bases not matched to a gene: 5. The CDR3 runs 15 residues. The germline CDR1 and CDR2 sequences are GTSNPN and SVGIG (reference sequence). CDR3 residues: CAWSVSGGNTDTQYF. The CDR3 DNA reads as TGTGCCTGGAGTGTTTCGGGGGGTAACACAGATACGCAGTATTTT.

CDR3 DNA sequence: TGCGCCAGCAGCCACCGCAGGGTCTCCTATAATTCACCCCTCCACTTT. Its protein product is CASSHRRVSYNSPLHF. The chain couples TRBV4-1 to TRBJ1-6; the D gene is possibly TRBD1 (5 bases). The CDR3 is made up of 16 amino acids. Germline loops: CDR1 MGHRA, CDR2 YSYEKL. The ends were cut back, 3 bases at V and 0 bases at J, with 9 bases in the middle.

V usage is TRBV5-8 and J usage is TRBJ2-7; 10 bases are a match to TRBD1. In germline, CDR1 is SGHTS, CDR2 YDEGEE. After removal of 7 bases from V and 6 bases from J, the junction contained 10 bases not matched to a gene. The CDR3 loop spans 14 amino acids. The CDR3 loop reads CASERDRTGGEQYF. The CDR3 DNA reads TGTGCCAGCGAGCGGGACCGGACAGGGGGCGAGCAGTACTTC.

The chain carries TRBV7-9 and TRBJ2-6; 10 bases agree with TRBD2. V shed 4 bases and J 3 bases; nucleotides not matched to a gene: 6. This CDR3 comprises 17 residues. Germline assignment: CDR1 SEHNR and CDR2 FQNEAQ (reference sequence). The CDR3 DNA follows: TGTGCCAGCAGCTCAACCTTAGCGGGAGGTGGGGCCAACGTCCTGACTTTC. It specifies CASSSTLAGGGANVLTF.

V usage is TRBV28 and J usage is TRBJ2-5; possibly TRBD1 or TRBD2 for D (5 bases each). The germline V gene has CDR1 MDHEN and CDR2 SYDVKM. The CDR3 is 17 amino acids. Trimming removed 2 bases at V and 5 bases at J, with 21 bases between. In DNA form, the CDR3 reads TGTGCCAGCAGTTTACCGGGGCTCGGGACCCTGGCGGAGACCCAGTACTTC. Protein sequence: CASSLPGLGTLAETQYF.